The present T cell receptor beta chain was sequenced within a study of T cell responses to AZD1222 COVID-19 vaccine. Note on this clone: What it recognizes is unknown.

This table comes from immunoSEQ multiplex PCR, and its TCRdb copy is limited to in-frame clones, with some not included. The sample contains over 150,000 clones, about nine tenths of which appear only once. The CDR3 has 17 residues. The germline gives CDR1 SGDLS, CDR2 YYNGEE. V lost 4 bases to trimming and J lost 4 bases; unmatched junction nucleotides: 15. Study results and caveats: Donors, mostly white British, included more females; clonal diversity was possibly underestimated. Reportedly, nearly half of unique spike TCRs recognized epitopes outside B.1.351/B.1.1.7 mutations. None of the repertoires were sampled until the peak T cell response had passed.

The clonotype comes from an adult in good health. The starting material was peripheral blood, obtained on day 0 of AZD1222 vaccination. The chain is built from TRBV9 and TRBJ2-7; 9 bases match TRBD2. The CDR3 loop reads CASSHPSSGGTGYEQYF. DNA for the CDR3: TGTGCCAGCAGCCATCCGAGTAGCGGGGGAACCGGGTACGAGCAGTACTTC.